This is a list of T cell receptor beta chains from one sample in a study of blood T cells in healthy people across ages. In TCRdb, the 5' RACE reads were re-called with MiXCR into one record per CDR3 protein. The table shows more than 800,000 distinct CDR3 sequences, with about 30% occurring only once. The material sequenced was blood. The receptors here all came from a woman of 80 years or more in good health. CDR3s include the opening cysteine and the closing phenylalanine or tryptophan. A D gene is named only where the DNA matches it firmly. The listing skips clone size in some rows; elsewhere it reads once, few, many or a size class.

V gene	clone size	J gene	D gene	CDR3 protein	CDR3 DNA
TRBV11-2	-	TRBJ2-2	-	CANKKTGLDTGELFF	TGTGCCAACAAAAAAACAGGGTTGGACACCGGGGAGCTGTTTTTT
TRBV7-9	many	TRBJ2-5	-	CASSLPDIGETQYF	TGTGCCAGCAGCCTTCCGGACATTGGGGAGACCCAGTACTTC
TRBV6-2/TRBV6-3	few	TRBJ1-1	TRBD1	CASSSSPDRVLRTEAFF	TGTGCCAGCAGTTCCTCCCCTGACAGGGTGTTAAGAACTGAAGCTTTCTTT
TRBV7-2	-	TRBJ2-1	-	CASRGAKQINEWFF	TGTGCCAGCAGGGGGGCTAAGCAGATCAATGAGTGGTTCTTC
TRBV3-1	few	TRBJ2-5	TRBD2	CASSPAGVNEQYF	TGTGCCAGCAGCCCAGCGGGGGTCAATGAGCAGTACTTC
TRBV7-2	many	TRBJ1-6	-	CASGRYNSPLHF	TGTGCCAGCGGACGCTATAATTCACCCCTCCACTTT
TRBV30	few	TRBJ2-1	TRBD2	CAWSKGGGSAYNEQFF	TGTGCCTGGAGCAAAGGTGGCGGGAGTGCCTACAATGAGCAGTTCTTC
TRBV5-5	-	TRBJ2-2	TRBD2	CASSGEGARELFF	TGTGCCAGCAGCGGGGAGGGCGCCCGGGAGCTGTTTTTT
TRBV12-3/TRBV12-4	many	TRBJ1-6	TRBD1	CASSSGTGRTPLHF	TGTGCCAGCAGTTCCGGGACAGGGAGAACACCCCTCCACTTT
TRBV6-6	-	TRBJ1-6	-	CASRSGDNSPLHF	TGTGCCAGCAGGTCAGGGGATAATTCACCCCTCCACTTT
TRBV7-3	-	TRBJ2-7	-	CASSPTTPQSQYF	TGTGCCAGCAGCCCCACCACGCCGCAGTCCCAGTACTTC
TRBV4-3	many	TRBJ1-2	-	CASSQDRSNYGYTF	TGCGCCAGCAGCCAAGATCGCAGTAACTATGGCTACACCTTC
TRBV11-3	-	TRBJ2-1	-	CASSSGLTNEQFF	TGTGCCAGCAGCTCGGGACTCACCAATGAGCAGTTCTTC
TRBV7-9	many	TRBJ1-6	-	CASSSRTANSPLHF	TGTGCCAGCAGCTCTAGGACAGCTAATTCACCCCTCCACTTT
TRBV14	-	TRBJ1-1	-	CASSQDPRIGAFF	TGTGCCAGCAGCCAAGACCCTAGGATCGGAGCTTTCTTT
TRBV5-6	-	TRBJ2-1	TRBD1	CASSRQGAYNEQFF	TGTGCCAGCAGCCGACAGGGGGCTTACAATGAGCAGTTCTTC
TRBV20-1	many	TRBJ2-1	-	CSANKDPLVEQFF	TGCAGTGCTAACAAGGACCCCCTTGTGGAGCAGTTCTTC
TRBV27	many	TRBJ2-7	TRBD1	CASIRTGTGSYEQYF	TGTGCCAGCATCCGAACCGGGACAGGTTCCTACGAGCAGTACTTC
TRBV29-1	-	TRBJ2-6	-	CSVERGTGANVLTF	TGCAGCGTTGAAAGGGGGACTGGGGCTAACGTCCTGACTTTC
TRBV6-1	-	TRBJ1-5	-	CASSELRGKKGQPQHF	TGTGCCAGCAGTGAATTACGGGGGAAGAAGGGTCAGCCCCAGCATTTT
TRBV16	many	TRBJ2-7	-	CASSFSRDSPAYEQYF	TGTGCCAGCAGCTTCAGCCGGGACTCTCCCGCCTACGAGCAGTACTTC
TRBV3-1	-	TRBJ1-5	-	CASSQTAGWQPQHF	TGTGCCAGCAGCCAGACGGCCGGATGGCAGCCCCAGCATTTT